This TCR beta chain comes out of a study of response to subunit inactivated influenza vaccine. TCRdb called the RT-PCR reads again in MiXCR, with one record for every CDR3 protein. Of around 250,000 distinct CDR3 sequences listed, 12% are singletons. Unmatched junction bases numbered 17, after V lost 0 bases and J lost 0 bases. CDR3 length: 20 residues. CDR1 is SGHDN and CDR2 is FVKESK in the germline V gene. In its sample, this clonotype was seen a few times. The origin of this receptor is a man aged 50 to 59 who received an inactivated influenza vaccine. This material consisted of non-naive T cells sorted from PBMCs, taken roughly 2 weeks before vaccination. This sequence joins TRBV14 and TRBJ2-7; 7 nucleotides align to TRBD2. CDR3 sequence reads: CASSQEIVTSWTSPSYEQYF. The DNA for the CDR3 is TGTGCCAGCAGCCAAGAAATTGTGACTAGCTGGACCTCTCCCTCCTACGAGCAGTACTTC.